The 10 T cell receptor beta chains in this list originate from one sample, sequenced in a study of blood T cell repertoires in COVID-19. Method: immunoSEQ multiplex PCR; TCRdb's copy keeps in-frame clones and lacks some. The table shows some 300,000 clones, with approximately 84% occurring only once. The sequenced sample consisted of PBMCs or T cells enriched from blood (not recorded which). The source is a young man who had recovered from COVID-19.

The chain couples TRBV30 to TRBJ1-1, with D hard to call. The CDR3 sequence is 13 residues long. The V gene lost 4 bases and the J gene lost 4 bases, with 13 bases spanning the gap. CDR1 and CDR2 (germline): GTSNPN, SVGIG (reference sequence). The CDR3 protein is CAWTLGRVTEAFF. DNA for the CDR3: TGTGCCTGGACTTTAGGCCGGGTCACTGAAGCTTTCTTT.

In its sample, this clone was seen once. The chain joins TRBV18 to TRBJ2-3; D might be TRBD1 (6 bases). Germline V lookup: CDR1 KGHSH, CDR2 LQKENI. The CDR3 runs 16 residues. Between the trimmed V and J ends, which lost 2 bases and 10 bases, there was a span of 22 bases. CDR3 in amino acids: CASSPSQQGLSSAQYF. CDR3 sequence (DNA): TGTGCCAGCTCACCAAGTCAACAGGGCCTGAGTTCTGCGCAGTATTTT.

The J gene is TRBJ1-2, the V gene TRBV7-9; no reliable D call. Trimming removed 5 bases from V and 8 bases from J, with 15 bases in between. Germline lookup yields CDR1 SEHNR and CDR2 FQNEAQ (reference sequence). The CDR3 covers 13 residues. CDR3 region: CASSRRDLGGYTF. The CDR3 DNA is TGTGCCAGCAGCCGGAGGGATCTAGGGGGCTACACCTTC.

The rearrangement joins TRBV6-1 to TRBJ1-1; D remains ambiguous. Between the trimmed V and J ends, which lost 3 bases and 0 bases, there was a span of 8 bases. CDR3 length: 14 amino acids. Germline V gives CDR1 MNHNS, CDR2 SASEGT. CDR3 sequence: CASSEQVLNTEAFF. The CDR3 nucleotides read TGTGCCAGCAGTGAGCAGGTATTGAACACTGAAGCTTTCTTT.

On this clone itself: The same CDR3 can be traced to other DNA sequences in this sample. This chain joins TRBV6-5 and TRBJ2-7; possible D gene TRBD1, 6 bases. V was clipped by 2 bases and J by 3 bases, with 8 bases between them. The CDR3 spans 13 residues. CDR1 is MNHEY, CDR2 SVGAGI, per germline. This chain's CDR3 is CASSYAGDYEQYF. The CDR3 region has the DNA TGTGCCAGCAGTTACGCAGGGGACTACGAGCAGTACTTC.

In this sample, this clone turned up once. This chain joins TRBV7-9 and TRBJ2-7; D not resolved. The V and J ends lost 5 bases and 4 bases respectively, with 9 bases between them. This CDR3 contains 12 residues. Germline V gene data show CDR1 as SEHNR and CDR2 as FQNEAQ (reference sequence). CDR3 sequence (DNA): TGTGCCAGCAGCCCAGACTGGTACGAGCAGTACTTC. This translates into CASSPDWYEQYF.

This clone was counted between two and nine times. The chain employs TRBV18 and TRBJ1-5, with 7 bases matching TRBD1. This CDR3 comprises 15 residues. Trimming at V came to 5 bases and at J to 2 bases, leaving 6 bases not matched to a gene. Germline V CDR1 and CDR2: KGHSH, LQKENI. The CDR3 nucleotides read TGTGCCAGCTCAGAGGGGGCGCGGGGCAATCAGCCCCAGCATTTT. The encoded protein is CASSEGARGNQPQHF.

Concerning this clone: One junction end does not reproduce the germline sequence, and a read error may be involved. The V gene is TRBV10-3, the J gene TRBJ2-7; 9 nucleotides align to TRBD1. This CDR3 contains 12 residues. Germline V gives CDR1 ENHRY, CDR2 SYGVKD. The DNA for the CDR3 is TGTGCCATCAGTGGTACAGGGGGCGAGGAGTACTTC. Residues: CAISGTGGEEYF.

The chain uses TRBV27 and TRBJ2-5, with 7 bases fitting TRBD2. The CDR3 spans 15 residues. The trim removed 5 bases at V and 7 bases at J, leaving 13 bases unmatched. From germline, CDR1 is MNHEY and CDR2 SMNVEV (reference sequence). The CDR3 is CASSPLGLVSGTQYF. The DNA for the CDR3 is TGTGCCAGCAGTCCCCTAGGACTAGTTTCTGGGACCCAGTACTTC.

The gene calls are TRBV3-1 (or the pseudogene TRBV3-2) and TRBJ2-7, with 10 positions matching TRBD2. V shed 0 bases, J shed 2 bases, and the junction held 1 base outside the gene matches. Germline lookup yields CDR1 LGHDT and CDR2 YNNKEL (reference sequence). The CDR3 contains 15 residues. The CDR3, as DNA: TGTGCCAGCAGCCAAGAGAGCGGGAGGGCCTACGAGCAGTACTTC. This translates into CASSQESGRAYEQYF.